This section outlines one T cell receptor (beta chain) sequence together with its context. The data belong to a study of blood T cell repertoires in COVID-19. The overall study: Both acute and convalescent COVID-19 samples were obtained from the United States, Italy and Spain. T cells, B-cell-depleted T cells, or PBMCs supplied cDNA or gDNA.

How the authors handled the data: Amplification of reference gene primers was used by the study to estimate nucleated cell counts. TCRdb's copy holds only in-frame clones and misses some; the assay was immunoSEQ multiplex PCR. From that table come the V and J calls and clone size; the DNA was used to work out D and trimming. Seen here are about 97,000 clones, 85% to 90% observed once, and the top ten hold less than 20%. The V gene's germline CDR1 is SGHTA and CDR2 FQGTGA. Trimming removed 2 bases from V and 5 bases from J, with 13 bases in between. The CDR3 has 15 residues. The clonotype was recovered from a human donor in a cohort sampled during active COVID-19. The chain is built from TRBV7-3 and TRBJ2-1, with D possibly matching TRBD2 (6 bases). The sequenced sample consisted of peripheral blood. CDR3 region: CASSLSGGTHNEQFF. In DNA form, the CDR3 reads TGTGCCAGCAGCTTATCTGGCGGGACCCACAATGAGCAGTTCTTC.